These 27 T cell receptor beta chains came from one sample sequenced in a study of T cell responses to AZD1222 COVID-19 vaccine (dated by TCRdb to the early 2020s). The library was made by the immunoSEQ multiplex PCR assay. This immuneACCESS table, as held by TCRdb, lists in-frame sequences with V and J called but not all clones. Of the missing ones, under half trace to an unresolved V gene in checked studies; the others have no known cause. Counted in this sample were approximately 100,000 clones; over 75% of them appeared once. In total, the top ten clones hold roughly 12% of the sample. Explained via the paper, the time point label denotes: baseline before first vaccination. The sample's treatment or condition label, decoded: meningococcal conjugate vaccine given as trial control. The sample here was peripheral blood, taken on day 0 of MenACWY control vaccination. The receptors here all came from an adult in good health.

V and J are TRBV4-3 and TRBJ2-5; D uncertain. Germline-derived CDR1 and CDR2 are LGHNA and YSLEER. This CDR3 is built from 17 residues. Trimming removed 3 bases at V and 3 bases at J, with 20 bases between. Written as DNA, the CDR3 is TGCGCCAGCAGCCAGTTCCTTACTCCCGCCAGTGAAGAGACCCAGTACTTC. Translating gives CASSQFLTPASEETQYF.

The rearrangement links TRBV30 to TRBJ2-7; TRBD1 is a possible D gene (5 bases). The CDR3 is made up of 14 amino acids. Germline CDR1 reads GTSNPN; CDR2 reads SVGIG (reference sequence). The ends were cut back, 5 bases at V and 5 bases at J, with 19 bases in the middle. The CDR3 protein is CAWEDDTLGDEQYF. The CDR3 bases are TGTGCCTGGGAGGACGACACCCTAGGGGACGAGCAGTACTTC.

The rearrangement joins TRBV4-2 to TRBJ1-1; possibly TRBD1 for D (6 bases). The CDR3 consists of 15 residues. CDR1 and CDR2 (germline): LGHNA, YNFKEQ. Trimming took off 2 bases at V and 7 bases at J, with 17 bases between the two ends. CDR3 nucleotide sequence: TGTGCCAGCAGCCAACACCGTATGGGGGCCATTGAAGCTTTCTTT. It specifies CASSQHRMGAIEAFF.

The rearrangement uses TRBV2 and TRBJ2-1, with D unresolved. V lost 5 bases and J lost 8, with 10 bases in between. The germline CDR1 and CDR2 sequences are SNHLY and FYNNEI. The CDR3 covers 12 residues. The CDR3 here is CASSPLGYEQFF. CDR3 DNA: TGTGCCAGCAGTCCTTTGGGGTATGAGCAGTTCTTC.

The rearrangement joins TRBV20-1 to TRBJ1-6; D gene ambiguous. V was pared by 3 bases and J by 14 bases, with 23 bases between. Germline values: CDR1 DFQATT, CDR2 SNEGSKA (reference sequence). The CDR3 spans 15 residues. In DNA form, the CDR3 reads TGCAGTGCTAGTGACCCCCGCTTAAGCTCACACTCCCTCCACTTT. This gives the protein CSASDPRLSSHSLHF.

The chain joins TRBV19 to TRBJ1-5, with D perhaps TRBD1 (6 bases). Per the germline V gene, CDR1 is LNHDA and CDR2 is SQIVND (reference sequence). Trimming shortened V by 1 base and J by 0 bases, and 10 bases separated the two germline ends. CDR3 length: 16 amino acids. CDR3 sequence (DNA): TGTGCCAGTAGTATAGCCGACAGGTATAGCAATCAGCCCCAGCATTTT. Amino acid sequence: CASSIADRYSNQPQHF.

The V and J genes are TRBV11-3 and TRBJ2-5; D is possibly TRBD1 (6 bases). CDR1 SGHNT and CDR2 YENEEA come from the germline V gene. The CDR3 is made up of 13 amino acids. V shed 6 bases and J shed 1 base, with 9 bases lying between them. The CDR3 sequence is CASSRTVQETQYF. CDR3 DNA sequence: TGTGCCAGCAGTCGGACAGTCCAAGAGACCCAGTACTTC.

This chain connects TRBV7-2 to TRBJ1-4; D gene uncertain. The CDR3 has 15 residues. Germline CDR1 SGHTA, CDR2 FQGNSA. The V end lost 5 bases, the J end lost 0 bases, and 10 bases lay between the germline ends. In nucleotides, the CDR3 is TGTGCCAGCAGCCCCGGGTCCGCAACTAATGAAAAACTGTTTTTT. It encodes CASSPGSATNEKLFF.

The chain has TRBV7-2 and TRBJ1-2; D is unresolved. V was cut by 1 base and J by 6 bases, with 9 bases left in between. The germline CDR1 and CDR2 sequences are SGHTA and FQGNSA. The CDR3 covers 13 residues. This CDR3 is CASSLVPGDGYTF. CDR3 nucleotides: TGTGCCAGCAGCTTAGTTCCGGGCGATGGCTACACCTTC. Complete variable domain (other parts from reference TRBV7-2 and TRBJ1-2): GAGVSQSPSNKVTEKGKDVELRCDPISGHTALYWYRQSLGQGLEFLIYFQGNSAPDKSGLPSDRFSAERTGGSVSTLTIQRTQQEDSAVYLCASSLVPGDGYTFGSGTRLTVV.

The chain's CDR3 is CASSVGGAGAGKDNEQFF. The DNA of the CDR3 is TGTGCCAGCAGCGTAGGTGGAGCGGGGGCCGGGAAAGACAATGAGCAGTTCTTC. The chain combines TRBV9 with TRBJ2-1, with 8 bases matching TRBD2. V lost 0 bases, J lost 5 bases, and 13 bases stayed unmatched. The germline V gene encodes CDR1 SGDLS and CDR2 YYNGEE. The CDR3 covers 18 residues. The whole variable domain, remainder taken from reference TRBV9 and TRBJ2-1, is DSGVTQTPKHLITATGQRVTLRCSPRSGDLSVYWYQQSLDQGLQFLIQYYNGEERAKGNILERFSAQQFPDLHSELNLSSLELGDSALYFCASSVGGAGAGKDNEQFFGPGTRLTVL.

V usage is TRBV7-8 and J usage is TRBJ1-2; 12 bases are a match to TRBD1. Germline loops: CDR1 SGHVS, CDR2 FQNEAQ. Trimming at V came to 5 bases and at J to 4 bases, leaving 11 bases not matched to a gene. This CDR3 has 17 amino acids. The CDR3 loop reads CASSLTGTGGAFYGYTF. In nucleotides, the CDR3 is TGTGCCAGCAGCCTGACCGGGACAGGGGGCGCTTTCTATGGCTACACCTTC.

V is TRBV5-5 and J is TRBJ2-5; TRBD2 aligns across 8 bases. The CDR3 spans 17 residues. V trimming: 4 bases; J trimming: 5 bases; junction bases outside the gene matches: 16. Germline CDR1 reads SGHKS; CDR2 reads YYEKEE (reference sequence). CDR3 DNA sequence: TGTGCCAGCAGCGCTGCGCAGGGAGGACTAGCTGGGGAGACCCAGTACTTC. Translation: CASSAAQGGLAGETQYF.

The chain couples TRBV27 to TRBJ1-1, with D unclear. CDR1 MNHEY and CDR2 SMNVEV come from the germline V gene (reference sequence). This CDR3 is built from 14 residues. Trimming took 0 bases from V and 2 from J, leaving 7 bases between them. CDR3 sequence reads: CASSLSWDNTEAFF. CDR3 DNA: TGTGCCAGCAGTTTATCGTGGGATAACACTGAAGCTTTCTTT.

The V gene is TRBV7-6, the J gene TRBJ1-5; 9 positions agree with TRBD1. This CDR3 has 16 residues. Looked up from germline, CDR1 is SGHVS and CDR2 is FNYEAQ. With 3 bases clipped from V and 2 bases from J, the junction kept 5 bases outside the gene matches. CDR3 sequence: CASSLGQGNGNQPQHF. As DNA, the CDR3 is TGTGCCAGCAGCTTGGGACAGGGTAACGGCAATCAGCCCCAGCATTTT.

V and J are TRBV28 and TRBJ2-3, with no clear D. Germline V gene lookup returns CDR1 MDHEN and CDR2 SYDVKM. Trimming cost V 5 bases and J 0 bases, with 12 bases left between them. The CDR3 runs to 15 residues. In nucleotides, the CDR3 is TGTGCCAGCAGTCCGGAGACACTTAGCACAGATACGCAGTATTTT. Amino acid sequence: CASSPETLSTDTQYF.

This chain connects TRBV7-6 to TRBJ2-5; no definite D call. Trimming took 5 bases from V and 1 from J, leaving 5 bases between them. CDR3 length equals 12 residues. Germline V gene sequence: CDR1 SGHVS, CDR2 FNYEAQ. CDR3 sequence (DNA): TGTGCCAGCAGCGAAGGCCAAGAGACCCAGTACTTC. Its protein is CASSEGQETQYF.

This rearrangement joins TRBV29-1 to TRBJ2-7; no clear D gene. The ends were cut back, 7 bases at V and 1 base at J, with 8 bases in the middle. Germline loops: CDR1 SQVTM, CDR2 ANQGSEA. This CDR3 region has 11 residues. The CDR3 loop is CSARFSYEQYF. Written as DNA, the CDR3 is TGCAGCGCCAGGTTTTCCTACGAGCAGTACTTC.

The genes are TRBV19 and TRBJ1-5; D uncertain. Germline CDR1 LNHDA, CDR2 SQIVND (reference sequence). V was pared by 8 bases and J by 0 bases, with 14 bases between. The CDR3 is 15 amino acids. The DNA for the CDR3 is TGTGCCAGTGATTCGTACGGGGATAGCAATCAGCCCCAGCATTTT. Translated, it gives CASDSYGDSNQPQHF.

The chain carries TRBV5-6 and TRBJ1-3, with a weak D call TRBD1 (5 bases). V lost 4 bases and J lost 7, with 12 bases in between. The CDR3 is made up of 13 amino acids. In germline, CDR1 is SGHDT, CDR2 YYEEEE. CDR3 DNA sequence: TGTGCCAGCAGCCCAGGGAGGGCTAACACCATATATTTT. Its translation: CASSPGRANTIYF.

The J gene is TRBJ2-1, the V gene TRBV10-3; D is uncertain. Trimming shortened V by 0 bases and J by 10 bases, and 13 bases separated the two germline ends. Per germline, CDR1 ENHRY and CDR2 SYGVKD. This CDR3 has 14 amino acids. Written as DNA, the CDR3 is TGTGCCATCAGTGAGTCGACATCGCTAAGGGAGCAGTTCTTC. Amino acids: CAISESTSLREQFF.

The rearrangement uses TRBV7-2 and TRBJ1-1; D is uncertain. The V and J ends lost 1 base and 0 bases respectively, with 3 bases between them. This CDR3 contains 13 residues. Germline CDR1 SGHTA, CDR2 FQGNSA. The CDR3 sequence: CASSLVLNTEAFF. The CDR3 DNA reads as TGTGCCAGCAGCTTAGTTTTGAACACTGAAGCTTTCTTT.

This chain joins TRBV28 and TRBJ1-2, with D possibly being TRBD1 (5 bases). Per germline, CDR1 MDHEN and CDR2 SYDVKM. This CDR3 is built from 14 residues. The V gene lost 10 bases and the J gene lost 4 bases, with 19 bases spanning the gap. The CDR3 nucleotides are TGTGCCACCGAGCGGGACCCTGACCGCTATGGCTACACCTTC. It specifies CATERDPDRYGYTF.

The CDR3 protein is CASRGTANTGELFF. The CDR3 coding sequence is TGTGCCAGCAGGGGGACAGCGAACACCGGGGAGCTGTTTTTT. The chain joins TRBV5-4 to TRBJ2-2, with 7 bases matching TRBD1. The CDR3 runs to 14 residues. CDR1 is SGHNT and CDR2 is YYREEE in the germline V gene (reference sequence). Trimming took 5 bases from V and 0 from J; bases not matched to a gene: 1.

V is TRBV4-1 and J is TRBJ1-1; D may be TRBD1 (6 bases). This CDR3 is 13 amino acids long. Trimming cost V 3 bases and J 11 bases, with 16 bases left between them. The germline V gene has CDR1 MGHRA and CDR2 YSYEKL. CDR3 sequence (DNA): TGCGCCAGCAGCCAGAGGGGGGGGTCGGTGGCTTTCTTT. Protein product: CASSQRGGSVAFF.

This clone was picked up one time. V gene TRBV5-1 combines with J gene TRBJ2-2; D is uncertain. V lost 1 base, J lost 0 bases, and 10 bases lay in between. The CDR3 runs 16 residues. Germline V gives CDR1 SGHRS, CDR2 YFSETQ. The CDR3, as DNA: TGCGCCAGCAGCTTGATTCTAGGGACGAACACCGGGGAGCTGTTTTTT. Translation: CASSLILGTNTGELFF.

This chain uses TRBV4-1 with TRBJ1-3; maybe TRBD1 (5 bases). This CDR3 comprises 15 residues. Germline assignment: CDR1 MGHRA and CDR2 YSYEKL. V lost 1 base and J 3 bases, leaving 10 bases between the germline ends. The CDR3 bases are TGCGCCAGCAGCCAAGCGCCGGGGGGTGGAAACACCATATATTTT. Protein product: CASSQAPGGGNTIYF.

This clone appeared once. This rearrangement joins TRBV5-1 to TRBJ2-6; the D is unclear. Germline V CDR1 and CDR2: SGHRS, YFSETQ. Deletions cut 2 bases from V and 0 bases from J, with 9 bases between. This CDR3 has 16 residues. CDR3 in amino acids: CASSLPPSSGANVLTF. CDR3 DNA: TGCGCCAGCAGCTTACCCCCCAGCTCTGGGGCCAACGTCCTGACTTTC.